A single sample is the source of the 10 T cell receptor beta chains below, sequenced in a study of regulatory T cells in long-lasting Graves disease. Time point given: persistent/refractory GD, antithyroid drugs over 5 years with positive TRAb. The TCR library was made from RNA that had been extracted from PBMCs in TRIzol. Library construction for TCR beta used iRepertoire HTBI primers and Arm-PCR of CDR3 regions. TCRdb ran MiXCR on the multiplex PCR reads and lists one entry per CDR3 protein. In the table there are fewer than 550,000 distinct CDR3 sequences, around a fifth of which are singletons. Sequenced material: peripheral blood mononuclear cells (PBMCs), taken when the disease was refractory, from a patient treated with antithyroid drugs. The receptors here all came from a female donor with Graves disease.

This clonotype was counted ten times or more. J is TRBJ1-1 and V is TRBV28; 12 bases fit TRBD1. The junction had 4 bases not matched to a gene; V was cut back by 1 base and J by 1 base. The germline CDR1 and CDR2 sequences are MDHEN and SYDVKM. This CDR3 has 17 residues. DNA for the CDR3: TGTGCCAGCAGTTTATACGGGACAGGGGGCGGGAACACTGAAGCTTTCTTT. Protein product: CASSLYGTGGGNTEAFF. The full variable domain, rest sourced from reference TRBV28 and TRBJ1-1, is DVKVTQSSRYLVKRTGEKVFLECVQDMDHENMFWYRQDPGLGLRLIYFSYDVKMKEKGDIPEGYSVSREKKERFSLILESASTNQTSMYLCASSLYGTGGGNTEAFFGQGTRLTVV.

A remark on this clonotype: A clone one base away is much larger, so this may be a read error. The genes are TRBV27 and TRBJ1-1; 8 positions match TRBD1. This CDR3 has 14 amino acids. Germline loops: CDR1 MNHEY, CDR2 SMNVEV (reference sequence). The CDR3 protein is CASSLSRGRTEASF. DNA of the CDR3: TGTGCCAGCAGTTTGTCCAGGGGGCGGACTGAAGCTTCCTTT.

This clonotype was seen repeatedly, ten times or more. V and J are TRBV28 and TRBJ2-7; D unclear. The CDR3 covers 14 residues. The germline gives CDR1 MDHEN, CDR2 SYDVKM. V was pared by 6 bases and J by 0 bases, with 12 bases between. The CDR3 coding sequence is TGTGCCAGCAGACGTCACACCGACTCCTACGAGCAGTACTTC. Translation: CASRRHTDSYEQYF.

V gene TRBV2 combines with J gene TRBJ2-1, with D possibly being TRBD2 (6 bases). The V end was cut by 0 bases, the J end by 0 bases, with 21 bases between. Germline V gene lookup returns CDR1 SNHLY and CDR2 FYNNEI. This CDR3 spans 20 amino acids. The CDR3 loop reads CASSEALHRDGGNSYNEQFF. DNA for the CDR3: TGTGCCAGCAGTGAAGCGCTTCACCGAGACGGGGGTAACTCCTACAATGAGCAGTTCTTC.

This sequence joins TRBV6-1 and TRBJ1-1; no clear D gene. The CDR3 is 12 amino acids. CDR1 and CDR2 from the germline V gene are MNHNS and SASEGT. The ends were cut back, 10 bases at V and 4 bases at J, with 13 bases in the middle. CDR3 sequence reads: CATSRRLTEAFF. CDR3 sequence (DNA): TGTGCCACCTCCCGACGGCTCACTGAAGCTTTCTTT.

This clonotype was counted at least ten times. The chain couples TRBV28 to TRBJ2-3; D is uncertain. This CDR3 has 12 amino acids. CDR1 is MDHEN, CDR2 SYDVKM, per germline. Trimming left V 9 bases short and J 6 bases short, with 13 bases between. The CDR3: CASNHKRDTQYF. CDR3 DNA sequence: TGTGCCAGTAACCATAAAAGGGATACGCAGTATTTT.

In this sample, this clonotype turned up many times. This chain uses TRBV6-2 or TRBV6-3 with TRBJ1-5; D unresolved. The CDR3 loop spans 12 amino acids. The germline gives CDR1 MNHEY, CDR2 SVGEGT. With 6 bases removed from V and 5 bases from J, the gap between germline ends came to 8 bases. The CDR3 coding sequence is TGTGCCAGCAGCGGGATGCATCAGCCCCAGCATTTT. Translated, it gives CASSGMHQPQHF.

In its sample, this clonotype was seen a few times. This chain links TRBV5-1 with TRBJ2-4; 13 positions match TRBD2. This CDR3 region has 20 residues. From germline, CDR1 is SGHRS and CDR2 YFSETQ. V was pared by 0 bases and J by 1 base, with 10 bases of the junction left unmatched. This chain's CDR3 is CASSLAAGTSGAAAKNIQYF. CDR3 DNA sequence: TGCGCCAGCAGCTTGGCCGCTGGGACTAGCGGGGCGGCGGCCAAAAACATTCAGTACTTC.

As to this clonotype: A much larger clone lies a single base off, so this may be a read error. The CDR3 here is CASSFSGGHQETQYF. As DNA, the CDR3 is TGTGCCAGCAGCTTTAGCGGGGGGCACCAAGAGACCCAGTACTTC. This chain joins TRBV7-3 and TRBJ2-5; TRBD2 aligns across 10 bases. CDR1 is SGHTA, CDR2 FQGTGA, per germline. V lost 3 bases and J lost 0; bases outside the gene matches: 1. CDR3 length: 15 amino acids. Together with reference TRBV7-3 and TRBJ2-5, the CDR3 gives the full variable domain: GAGVSQTPSNKVTEKGKYVELRCDPISGHTALYWYRQSLGQGPEFLIYFQGTGAADDSGLPNDRFFAVRPEGSVSTLKIQRTERGDSAVYLCASSFSGGHQETQYFGPGTRLLVL.

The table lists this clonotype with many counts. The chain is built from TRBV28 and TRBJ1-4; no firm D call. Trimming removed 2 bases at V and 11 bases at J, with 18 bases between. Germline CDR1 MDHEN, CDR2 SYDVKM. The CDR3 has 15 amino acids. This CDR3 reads CASSLNDPVLEKLFF. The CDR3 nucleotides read TGTGCCAGCAGTTTAAATGACCCCGTGTTGGAGAAACTGTTTTTT.